This TCR beta chain was observed in a study of blood T cell repertoires in COVID-19. Authors' methods: Reference gene primer amplification gave estimated nucleated cell counts. Repertoires were generated with immunoSEQ multiplex PCR, while TCRdb's copy carries only in-frame clones and drops some. V and J calls and clone size are copied from that table; D and trimming were computed from the DNA. This sample has more than 100,000 clones, with approximately 84% found just once. This CDR3 contains 18 residues. The junction had 12 bases not matched to a gene; V was cut back by 5 bases and J by 1 base. CDR1 and CDR2 from the germline V gene are SGHTA and FQGTGA.

The V gene is TRBV7-3, the J gene TRBJ2-5; 11 nucleotides agree with TRBD2. The receptor comes from a human donor in a cohort sampled during active COVID-19. The sequencing sample was made of peripheral blood. The CDR3 bases are TGTGCCAGCAGCCGAAGAGGTCTCCTAGCGGGGGGCCAAGAGACCCAGTACTTC. Translation: CASSRRGLLAGGQETQYF.